This TCR beta chain was captured in a study of identifying expanded T cells in peripheral blood. Study-level findings and limits: Technical replicates showed 0.9 to 1.5 changed clones; approximately 2 weeks 15 to 20; four weeks 19.

The CDR3 totals 12 residues. Trimming removed 8 bases from V and 6 bases from J, with 13 bases in between. Germline values: CDR1 MNHEY, CDR2 SVGAGI. Details on this clone: Antigen: not known.

TCRdb keeps only in-frame clones here, not all; method: immunoSEQ multiplex PCR. The data show around 66,000 clones, approximately 89% seen once. The sequence was collected from a person aged 18-69 years in good health. Sequenced material: blood. This sequence joins TRBV6-5 and TRBJ1-1, with TRBD1 as a possible D gene (6 bases). The CDR3 DNA is TGTGCCAGCCGGGAACAGGGCTCTGAAGCTTTCTTT. This sequence encodes CASREQGSEAFF.